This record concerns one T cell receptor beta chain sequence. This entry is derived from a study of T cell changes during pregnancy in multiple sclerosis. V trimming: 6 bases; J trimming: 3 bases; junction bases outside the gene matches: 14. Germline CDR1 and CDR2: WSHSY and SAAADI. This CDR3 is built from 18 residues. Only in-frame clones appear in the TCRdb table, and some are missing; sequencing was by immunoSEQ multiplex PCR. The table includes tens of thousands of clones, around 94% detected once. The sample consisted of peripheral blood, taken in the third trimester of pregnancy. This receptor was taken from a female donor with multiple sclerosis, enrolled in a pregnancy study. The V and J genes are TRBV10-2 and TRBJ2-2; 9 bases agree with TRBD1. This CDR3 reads CASSDPGQGQGDTGELFF. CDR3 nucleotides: TGCGCCAGCAGCGATCCGGGACAGGGTCAGGGGGACACCGGGGAGCTGTTTTTT.